This T cell receptor (beta chain) was recovered during a study of control samples from healthy donors and cancer patients. Profiled with immunoSEQ multiplex PCR; TCRdb holds only in-frame clones, not every one. The profile covers 70,000 or so clones, with over 75% appearing a single time and 25% to 35% taken by the ten largest. The length of the CDR3 is 14 residues. Trimming took off 1 base at V and 1 base at J, with 7 bases between the two ends. In germline, CDR1 is LNHDA, CDR2 SQIVND (reference sequence). The J gene is TRBJ1-1, the V gene TRBV19, with no clear D. The sequence was obtained from a man aged 50 to 59 in good health. Sequencing input: blood. The CDR3 spells CASSIGTENTEAFF. The CDR3 nucleotides are TGTGCCAGTAGTATAGGAACGGAGAACACTGAAGCTTTCTTT. Full variable domain (remainder filled in from reference TRBV19 and TRBJ1-1): DGGITQSPKYLFRKEGQNVTLSCEQNLNHDAMYWYRQDPGQGLRLIYYSQIVNDFQKGDIAEGYSVSREKKESFPLTVTSAQKNPTAFYLCASSIGTENTEAFFGQGTRLTVV.